The clone carrying this T cell receptor (beta chain) was detected once. Repertoires were generated with immunoSEQ multiplex PCR, while TCRdb's copy carries only in-frame clones and drops some. This table holds more than 40,000 clones, 83% found once. The CDR3 runs 12 residues. Per germline, CDR1 MNHEY and CDR2 SMNVEV (reference sequence). V dropped 8 bases and J dropped 3 bases, with 8 bases sitting between them. The data stem from a study of PD-L1 blockade in urothelial cancer. Turning to the study itself: From 2014, patients received atezolizumab, given as 1,200 mg intravenously every 3 weeks. Blood was evaluated 3 weeks (second dose) and 6 weeks after therapy began.

The sample's time point: peripheral blood 6 weeks after treatment start. This sequence joins TRBV27 and TRBJ1-3; TRBD1 is a possible D gene (6 bases). Sample: PBMCs, taken around atezolizumab (anti-PD-L1) treatment. The origin of this receptor is a man in his 60s with urothelial cancer. This chain's CDR3 is CASGTFGNTIYF. For the CDR3, the DNA is TGTGCCAGCGGGACATTTGGAAACACCATATATTTT.